The 17 T cell receptor beta chains presented below share a single source sample, sequenced in a study of molecular identifiers for immune sequencing clone quantification. Via MiXCR, TCRdb re-called the PCR reads, giving one row per CDR3 protein. The data show approximately 680,000 distinct CDR3 sequences, roughly 27% seen once. Input material: naive CD8+ T cells from blood, with Jurkat cell RNA spiked in. Subset in this sample: FACS-sorted CD8+CD4-CCR7+CD45RA+ naive T cells. The receptors were gathered from a human donor in good health. Some libraries in this study had Jurkat cell RNA spiked in.

The rearrangement joins TRBV27 to TRBJ2-7; 8 bases are a match to TRBD1. Germline V lookup: CDR1 MNHEY, CDR2 SMNVEV (reference sequence). The trim removed 7 bases at V and 0 bases at J, leaving 8 bases unmatched. This CDR3 region has 15 residues. The CDR3: CASKQGAGASYEQYF. The CDR3, as DNA: TGTGCCAGCAAGCAGGGGGCAGGGGCCTCCTACGAGCAGTACTTC.

This clonotype showed up just a few times. The rearrangement joins TRBV20-1 to TRBJ1-5; D is uncertain. Germline loops: CDR1 DFQATT, CDR2 SNEGSKA (reference sequence). The CDR3 is 18 residues long. V was cut by 1 base and J by 2 bases, with 21 bases left in between. CDR3 in amino acids: CSARAPGNGWAGNQPQHF. The DNA for the CDR3 is TGCAGTGCTAGAGCCCCCGGGAACGGGTGGGCAGGCAATCAGCCCCAGCATTTT.

This clonotype was seen ten or more times. V gene TRBV28 combines with J gene TRBJ2-1; D might be TRBD2 (6 bases). The CDR3 covers 15 residues. Germline V gene sequence: CDR1 MDHEN, CDR2 SYDVKM. Trimming took off 7 bases at V and 5 bases at J, with 18 bases between the two ends. The CDR3 spells CASTTRGSGDNEQFF. Here the CDR3 DNA reads TGTGCCAGCACCACCCGAGGTAGCGGTGACAATGAGCAGTTCTTC.

This clonotype showed up just a few times. This chain joins TRBV4-3 and TRBJ2-1; TRBD2 might be the D (6 bases). Trimming removed 2 bases from V and 6 bases from J, with 20 bases in between. This CDR3 has 17 residues. In germline, CDR1 is LGHNA, CDR2 YSLEER. CDR3 in DNA: TGCGCCAGCAGCCAACTCCGCGCGGGGTATGGGGGCAATGAGCAGTTCTTC. The encoded protein is CASSQLRAGYGGNEQFF.

This chain links TRBV27 with TRBJ2-3; unclear D gene. Germline assignment: CDR1 MNHEY and CDR2 SMNVEV (reference sequence). Trimming took off 2 bases at V and 7 bases at J, with 13 bases between the two ends. CDR3 length equals 14 residues. The DNA of the CDR3 is TGTGCCAGCAGTTTACGCTGGGTGGGGTATACGCAGTATTTT. The encoded protein is CASSLRWVGYTQYF.

This clonotype was counted ten times or more. This sequence joins TRBV7-2 and TRBJ2-1; 11 bases line up with TRBD2. The germline gives CDR1 SGHTA, CDR2 FQGNSA. This CDR3 region has 16 residues. V trimming: 4 bases; J trimming: 2 bases; junction bases outside the gene matches: 4. The CDR3 DNA reads TGTGCCAGCAGCTCCCTACTAGCGGGAGCCTACAATGAGCAGTTCTTC. Translated: CASSSLLAGAYNEQFF.

This clonotype appeared many times. The rearrangement links TRBV28 to TRBJ1-5; D not certain. Trimming cost V 5 bases and J 4 bases, with 15 bases left between them. The CDR3 is made up of 15 amino acids. Germline V gene lookup returns CDR1 MDHEN and CDR2 SYDVKM. The CDR3 nucleotides are TGTGCCAGCAGTCCGACCGGGCAGTTGAATCAGCCCCAGCATTTT. Its translation is CASSPTGQLNQPQHF. Combining the CDR3 with reference TRBV28 and TRBJ1-5 gives the whole variable domain DVKVTQSSRYLVKRTGEKVFLECVQDMDHENMFWYRQDPGLGLRLIYFSYDVKMKEKGDIPEGYSVSREKKERFSLILESASTNQTSMYLCASSPTGQLNQPQHFGDGTRLSIL.

A few counts support this clonotype. The final CDR3 position lacks the conserved phenylalanine or tryptophan, pointing to a likely read error. The chain links TRBV6-5 to TRBJ2-7; TRBD2 is a possible D gene (6 bases). Deletions cut 5 bases from V and 3 bases from J, with 14 bases between. Germline V gene data show CDR1 as MNHEY and CDR2 as SVGAGI. CDR3 length: 14 amino acids. The CDR3 region has the DNA TGTGCCAGCAGTGGGCGGGACGGAGTCTACGAGCAGTACCTC. It translates to CASSGRDGVYEQYL.

As for this clonotype: Since a much larger clone is just one base distant, this may be a read error. The V and J genes are TRBV9 and TRBJ1-1, with no clear D. The germline V gene encodes CDR1 SGDLS and CDR2 YYNGEE. The CDR3 has 13 residues. V lost 0 bases and J lost 6, with 9 bases in between. The CDR3 loop is CASSVADGAEAFF. The CDR3 coding sequence is TGTGCCAGCAGCGTAGCGGACGGCGCTGAAGCTTTCTTT.

The chain has TRBV6-2 or TRBV6-3 and TRBJ1-1; D remains unclear. The V and J ends lost 5 bases and 1 base respectively, with 14 bases between them. The CDR3 is 15 amino acids. CDR1 and CDR2 from the germline V gene are MNHEY and SVGEGT. CDR3 region: CASSQTAGPNTEAFF. CDR3 DNA sequence: TGTGCCAGCAGTCAAACAGCGGGCCCGAACACTGAAGCTTTCTTT.

This clonotype was seen ten or more times. The V and J genes are TRBV29-1 and TRBJ2-7; possibly TRBD2 for D (6 bases). The V end was cut by 8 bases, the J end by 0 bases, with 14 bases between. Germline values: CDR1 SQVTM, CDR2 ANQGSEA. The CDR3 loop spans 13 amino acids. CDR3 coding DNA: TGCAGCTCATCCGCGGGACCCTCCTACGAGCAGTACTTC. This codes for CSSSAGPSYEQYF.

This clonotype occurred a few times. A much larger clone lies a single base off, so this may be a read error. The V call is TRBV7-9, the J call TRBJ2-7; TRBD2 might be the D (5 bases). The CDR3 spans 15 residues. The germline CDR1 and CDR2 sequences are SEHNR and FQNEAQ (reference sequence). CDR3 residues: CASSFTAGPLDERYF. The CDR3 coding sequence is TGTGCCAGCAGCTTCACCGCGGGCCCGCTCGACGAGCGGTACTTC.

This clonotype appeared a few times. An end of the junction does not agree with germline; a read error may underlie this. This chain joins TRBV7-9 and TRBJ1-5; TRBD1 might be the D (5 bases). Germline CDR1 and CDR2: SEHNR and FQNEAQ (reference sequence). CDR3 size: 16 residues. CDR3 DNA: TGTGCCAGCAGCTCCACGGTGCAGGGCGGCAATCAGCTCCAGCATTTT. It encodes CASSSTVQGGNQLQHF.

The table lists this clonotype with a few counts. A much bigger clone sits one base away, suggesting this may be a read error. V usage is TRBV20-1 and J usage is TRBJ2-3; TRBD1 matches at 7 bases. CDR1 and CDR2 from the germline V gene are DFQATT and SNEGSKA (reference sequence). This CDR3 is 13 amino acids long. The CDR3 region is CGAPRGWTDTQYF. The CDR3 bases are TGCGGTGCTCCCAGGGGGTGGACAGATACGCAGTATTTT.

This clonotype occurred many times. J is TRBJ2-3 and V is TRBV27; D is undetermined. The length of the CDR3 is 11 residues. Per the germline V gene, CDR1 is MNHEY and CDR2 is SMNVEV (reference sequence). The V gene lost 4 bases and the J gene lost 2 bases, with 1 base spanning the gap. CDR3 bases: TGTGCCAGCAGTTCCACAGATACGCAGTATTTT. Amino acid sequence: CASSSTDTQYF.

This clonotype was seen ten or more times. The gene calls are TRBV7-9 and TRBJ2-5; D uncertain. Germline assignment: CDR1 SEHNR and CDR2 FQNEAQ (reference sequence). V lost 0 bases and J 4 bases, leaving 12 bases between the germline ends. The CDR3 is 15 amino acids. The chain's CDR3 is CASSLARGQVETQYF. The CDR3 region has the DNA TGTGCCAGCAGCTTAGCTCGAGGTCAGGTAGAGACCCAGTACTTC. The whole variable domain, filled in from reference TRBV7-9 and TRBJ2-5, reads DTGVSQNPRHKITKRGQNVTFRCDPISEHNRLYWYRQTLGQGPEFLTYFQNEAQLEKSRLLSDRFSAERPKGSFSTLEIQRTEQGDSAMYLCASSLARGQVETQYFGPGTRLLVL.

The sample holds a few counts of this clonotype. V and J are TRBV6-6 and TRBJ1-4; D ambiguous. Germline V CDR1 and CDR2: MNHNY, SVGAGI (reference sequence). Trimming cost V 2 bases and J 4 bases, with 17 bases left between them. The CDR3 runs to 17 residues. CDR3 sequence (DNA): TGTGCCAGCAGTTACGATCCAGGTGGGGAGAGTAATGAAAAACTGTTTTTT. Translated: CASSYDPGGESNEKLFF.